This T cell receptor (beta chain) was captured by sequencing in a study of blood T cell repertoires in COVID-19. Study information: PBMCs, B-cell-depleted T cells, or T cells provided the cDNA or gDNA that made up the material.

Repertoires were generated with immunoSEQ multiplex PCR, while TCRdb's copy carries only in-frame clones and drops some. The sample holds roughly 55,000 clones, 83% seen once. The CDR3 sequence is 14 residues long. Germline loops: CDR1 SGHVS, CDR2 FQNEAQ. The germline V and J ends were trimmed by 5 bases and 1 base, with 8 bases remaining between them. This TCR came from a woman in her sixties with acute or convalescent COVID-19. This rearrangement joins TRBV7-8 to TRBJ2-2; possibly TRBD1 for D (6 bases). The sample taken for sequencing was peripheral blood. The CDR3 region has the DNA TGTGCCAGCAGCGGACAGCTGAACACCGGGGAGCTGTTTTTT. This gives the protein CASSGQLNTGELFF.